This TCR beta chain comes out of a study of blood T cell repertoires in COVID-19. TCRdb's table, derived via immunoSEQ multiplex PCR, lists solely in-frame clones and lacks some. The table records around 200,000 clones, under 90% of them present only once. Looked up from germline, CDR1 is SGDLS and CDR2 is YYNGEE. V dropped 4 bases and J dropped 6; count of bases not matched to a gene: 13. The CDR3 is 16 residues long. The J gene is TRBJ2-1, the V gene TRBV9, with 7 bases matching TRBD2. The sequence derives from a person between 65 and 79 years old with COVID-19, enrolled during active disease. Specimen: peripheral blood. The CDR3 loop is CASSPWLAGVGNEQFF. The DNA of the CDR3 is TGTGCCAGCAGCCCCTGGCTTGCGGGAGTTGGCAATGAGCAGTTCTTC.